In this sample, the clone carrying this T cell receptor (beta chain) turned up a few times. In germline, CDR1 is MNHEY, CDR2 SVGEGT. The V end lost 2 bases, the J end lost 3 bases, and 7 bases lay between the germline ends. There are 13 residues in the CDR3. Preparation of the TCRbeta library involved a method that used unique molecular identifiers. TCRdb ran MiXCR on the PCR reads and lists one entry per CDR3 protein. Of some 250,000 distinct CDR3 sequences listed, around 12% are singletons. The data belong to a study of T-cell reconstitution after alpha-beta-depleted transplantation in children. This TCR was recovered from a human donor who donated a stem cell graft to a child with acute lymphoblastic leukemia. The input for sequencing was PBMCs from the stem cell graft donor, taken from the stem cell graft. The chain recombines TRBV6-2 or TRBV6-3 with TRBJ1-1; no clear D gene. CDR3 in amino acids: CASSYGLHTEAFF. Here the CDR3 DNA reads TGTGCCAGCAGTTACGGCCTGCACACTGAAGCTTTCTTT.